This T cell receptor beta chain was documented in a study of beta chain features in type 1 diabetes. Study results and caveats: Type 1 diabetes patients showed a moderate but significant shortening of TCRB CDR3s in all four CD4+ subsets. When VDJ junctions were examined, type 1 diabetes patients showed fewer insertions and more deletions. Highly expressing activated T cells could be over-counted with a cDNA template.

A single heparinised blood sample, averaging about 100 mL, was obtained per donor. Notes on this clone: Antigen specificity is unknown.

CDR3 length: 14 amino acids. Germline V gene lookup returns CDR1 LNHDA and CDR2 SQIVND (reference sequence). Between the trimmed V and J ends, which lost 4 bases and 0 bases, there was a span of 8 bases. Reverse transcribing all isolated RNA meant expressed TCRB transcripts were sequenced. Generated by immunoSEQ multiplex PCR, the TCRdb table keeps only in-frame clones and is missing some. The sample records around 150,000 clones, approximately 9.1% being singletons. This rearrangement joins TRBV19 to TRBJ2-3, with D maybe TRBD1 (6 bases). The source is a woman in her twenties or thirties with type 1 diabetes. The sample comprised central memory CD4+ T cells from blood. As DNA, the CDR3 is TGTGCCAGTAGTAACCAGGGGAGCACAGATACGCAGTATTTT. The encoded protein is CASSNQGSTDTQYF.